This TCR beta chain was captured by sequencing in a study of blood T cell repertoires in COVID-19. Authors' data handling: For nucleated cells, counts were estimated from reference gene primer amplification. Libraries were prepared by immunoSEQ multiplex PCR; TCRdb keeps only in-frame clonotypes and omits some of them. V and J calls plus clone size are reproduced from that table; the DNA served to infer D and trimming. The sample lists approximately 130,000 clones; about 83% were seen once. Sequencing used peripheral blood. This clonotype was sampled from a human donor in a cohort sampled during active COVID-19.

CDR3 residues: CASSSGPGVGVEAFF. CDR3 sequence (DNA): TGTGCCAGCAGCAGCGGACCGGGGGTAGGTGTTGAAGCTTTCTTT. This sequence joins TRBV5-4 and TRBJ1-1, with D tentatively TRBD1 (5 bases). Trimming cost V 4 bases and J 7 bases, with 20 bases left between them. The CDR3 has 15 amino acids. Per the germline V gene, CDR1 is SGHNT and CDR2 is YYREEE (reference sequence).